The next 9 T cell receptor beta chains were all read from a single sample in a study of T cell repertoires in cytomegalovirus infection. TCRdb re-called the reads with MiXCR, one entry per CDR3 protein. The sample lists 40,000 to 50,000 distinct CDR3 sequences; roughly 20% were seen once. These receptors' targets are unknown. Sequenced sample: PBMCs, sequenced either directly or after in vitro stimulation (not recorded which). These receptors were collected from a human donor in good health (CMV status not recorded). Some clones in this sample may be carry-over from other donors' samples.

This clonotype was detected only a few times. The chain has TRBV7-2 and TRBJ2-3; D is possibly TRBD1 (7 bases). Germline CDR1 is SGHTA and CDR2 is FQGNSA. Trimming pared 8 bases from V and 2 bases from J, leaving 23 bases between. This CDR3 is 17 amino acids long. CDR3 region: CASVSLEGAQYTDTQYF. DNA for the CDR3: TGTGCCAGCGTTAGCCTGGAGGGGGCCCAATACACAGATACGCAGTATTTT.

This clonotype was seen only once. The chain employs TRBV4-2 and TRBJ1-6; D is unclear. Germline V gives CDR1 LGHNA, CDR2 YNFKEQ. V lost 5 bases to trimming and J lost 10 bases, with 18 bases between them. The CDR3 sequence is 15 residues long. CDR3 sequence: CASSSHQEAGSPLHF. The CDR3 region has the DNA TGTGCCAGCAGCTCCCATCAGGAGGCAGGATCACCCCTCCACTTT.

By share, this clonotype ranks as medium-sized. This sequence joins TRBV20-1 and TRBJ2-3; D unclear. There are 15 residues in the CDR3. V lost 0 bases to trimming and J lost 4 bases, with 14 bases between them. Germline CDR1 is DFQATT and CDR2 is SNEGSKA (reference sequence). CDR3 DNA: TGCAGTGCTAGAGATCAATTCCAGGCGGCAGATACGCAGTATTTT. This gives the protein CSARDQFQAADTQYF.

The V gene is TRBV7-8, the J gene TRBJ1-4, with 7 bases matching TRBD1. V gave up 4 bases and J gave up 6 bases; unmatched junction bases: 8. The CDR3 spans 15 residues. The V gene's germline CDR1 is SGHVS and CDR2 FQNEAQ. The CDR3 is CASSSRQGPYEKLFF. CDR3 DNA sequence: TGTGCCAGCAGCTCACGACAGGGCCCTTATGAAAAACTGTTTTTT.

This clonotype was detected a few times. The chain joins TRBV6-5 to TRBJ2-5; D gene ambiguous. The CDR3 is made up of 12 amino acids. Per germline, CDR1 MNHEY and CDR2 SVGAGI. V shed 0 bases and J shed 4 bases, with 3 bases lying between them. The CDR3 spells CASSYSRETQYF. The CDR3 nucleotides are TGTGCCAGCAGTTACTCGAGAGAGACCCAGTACTTC.

The CDR3 DNA reads TGCAGCGTTGCATGGGGTGAGCAGTTCTTC. This translates into CSVAWGEQFF. The V gene is TRBV29-1, the J gene TRBJ2-1; D not resolved. Germline values: CDR1 SQVTM, CDR2 ANQGSEA. This CDR3 comprises 10 residues. V lost 4 bases to trimming and J lost 9 bases, with 7 bases between them.

This clonotype came up many times. This chain links TRBV27 with TRBJ2-3; D not certain. This CDR3 has 12 residues. Trimming stripped 3 bases from V and 2 bases from J, with 3 bases between. Germline CDR1 is MNHEY and CDR2 is SMNVEV (reference sequence). The CDR3 DNA sequence: TGTGCCAGCAGTTTTCCCACAGATACGCAGTATTTT. It is translated as CASSFPTDTQYF.

This clonotype was seen at least ten times. J is TRBJ2-7 and V is TRBV7-2; TRBD1 matches at 7 bases. The CDR3 runs to 16 residues. After removal of 0 bases from V and 2 bases from J, the junction contained 7 bases not matched to a gene. Germline-derived CDR1 and CDR2 are SGHTA and FQGNSA. The chain's CDR3 is CASSLAPTGIPYEQYF. In nucleotides, the CDR3 is TGTGCCAGCAGCTTAGCTCCGACAGGGATCCCCTACGAGCAGTACTTC.

The V call is TRBV30, the J call TRBJ2-7, with TRBD1 as a possible D gene (6 bases). CDR3 size: 13 residues. In germline, CDR1 is GTSNPN, CDR2 SVGIG (reference sequence). Trimming left V 1 base short and J 2 bases short, with 9 bases between. CDR3 DNA: TGTGCCTGGAGTGGTGGACAGACCTACGAGCAGTACTTC. It specifies CAWSGGQTYEQYF.